This entry features one T cell receptor beta chain sequence. This clone's antigen is unknown. It may be a read error: a sequence one base away is much more abundant. This sample is part of a study of response to subunit inactivated influenza vaccine listed by TCRdb under 2018. About the investigation overall: Deep quantitative profiling of the T cell receptor repertoire was used in the study to follow responses to a trivalent subunit inactivated influenza vaccine. Beyond this particular receptor, the publication reports: It was suggested by the authors that each seasonal influenza vaccination may recruit only a limited number of new T cells.

Libraries were constructed by RT-PCR. The data were produced on an Illumina HiSeq 2500. In TCRdb, the public reads were trimmed at Q25 with fastp and aligned with MiXCR, with productive beta chains retained. Every distinct CDR3 protein forms one entry, paired with its most common genes and DNA. Across this sample there are around 790,000 distinct CDR3 sequences, with 21% seen only once. Of the sample, roughly 10% falls within the top ten clones. The CDR3, cysteine through phenylalanine, is 14 amino acids long. The sequence is cut down to CDR3 DNA, 42 bases in frame from base 1. The germline V gene encodes CDR1 SEHNR and CDR2 FQNEAQ (reference sequence). V is reduced by 4 bases and J by 2 bases, leaving a spacing of 12 bases between them.

Recombination joined TRBV7-9 with TRBJ2-7; a tentative D call is TRBD1 (6 bases match). This receptor was obtained from a man aged 45-65 years who received an inactivated influenza vaccine. Donor details come from another sample of the same person, matched by shared clones. The sequenced sample was PBMCs from blood, obtained around 5 days after vaccination. In nucleotides, the sequence is TGTGCCAGCAGCTCCCGGGACATAGCCTACGAGCAGTACTTC. This encodes CASSSRDIAYEQYF.